The present T cell receptor (beta chain) was sequenced within a study of cytomegalovirus exposure and HLA in healthy donors. Broader study findings: In a later analysis, TCR beta V- and J-gene trimming was associated with a missense DCLRE1C variant.

PCR employed 60 Vbeta and 13 Jbeta primers. The table came from immunoSEQ multiplex PCR; TCRdb's copy has only in-frame clones and leaves some out. Of roughly 140,000 clones detected, 80% to 90% appear once; the ten largest clones hold roughly 4%. Worth noting for this clone: Its antigen remains unknown.

The germline V gene has CDR1 MNHEY and CDR2 SVGAGI. V was pared by 4 bases and J by 3 bases, with 5 bases of the junction left unmatched. The CDR3 covers 15 residues. The sequence was collected from a woman aged 40 to 50 in good health and CMV-seropositive. The sequenced sample was PBMCs. V and J are TRBV6-5 and TRBJ2-3, with TRBD2 matching 9 bases. This CDR3 is CASSSIAGVTDTQYF. DNA for the CDR3: TGTGCCAGCAGTTCGATAGCGGGGGTGACAGATACGCAGTATTTT.